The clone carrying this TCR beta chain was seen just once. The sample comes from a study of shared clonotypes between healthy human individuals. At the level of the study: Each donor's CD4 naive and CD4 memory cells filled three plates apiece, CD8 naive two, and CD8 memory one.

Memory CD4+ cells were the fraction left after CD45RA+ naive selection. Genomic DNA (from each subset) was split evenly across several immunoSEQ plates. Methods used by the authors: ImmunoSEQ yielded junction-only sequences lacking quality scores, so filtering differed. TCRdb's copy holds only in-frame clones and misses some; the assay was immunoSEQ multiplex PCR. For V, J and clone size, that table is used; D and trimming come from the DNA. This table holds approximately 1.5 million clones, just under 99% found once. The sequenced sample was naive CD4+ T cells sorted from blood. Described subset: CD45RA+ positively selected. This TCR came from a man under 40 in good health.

CDR3 DNA sequence: TGTGCCAGCAGCCCAAGGGGTACTTCCGCGAACAATGAGCAGTTCTTC. This gives the protein CASSPRGTSANNEQFF. V gene TRBV7-2 combines with J gene TRBJ2-1; weak D call: TRBD1 (5 bases). The germline CDR1 and CDR2 sequences are SGHTA and FQGNSA. This CDR3 comprises 16 residues. Trimming removed 5 bases at V and 5 bases at J, with 19 bases between.